The present TCR beta chain was sequenced within a study of identical twins. The study's findings and limits: Invariant MAIT and iNKT cells may have partly biased zero-insertion analyses.

One entry per CDR3 protein results from TCRdb running MiXCR on the 5' RACE reads. The sample includes about 660,000 distinct CDR3 sequences, approximately 9% of them seen just once. Trimming took 1 base from V and 4 from J; bases not matched to a gene: 2. The CDR3 contains 13 residues. Germline V CDR1 and CDR2: DFQATT, SNEGSKA (reference sequence). This clonotype was counted at least ten times. Its antigen is not known. These data were also reused for a study on yellow fever vaccine responses in identical twins.

Sequenced: PBMCs. J is TRBJ2-3 and V is TRBV20-1, with 7 bases aligning to TRBD2. The sequence came from a woman younger than 35 in good health. The DNA for the CDR3 is TGCAGTGCTAGAGCTGCGGGGGCAGATACGCAGTATTTT. This codes for CSARAAGADTQYF.